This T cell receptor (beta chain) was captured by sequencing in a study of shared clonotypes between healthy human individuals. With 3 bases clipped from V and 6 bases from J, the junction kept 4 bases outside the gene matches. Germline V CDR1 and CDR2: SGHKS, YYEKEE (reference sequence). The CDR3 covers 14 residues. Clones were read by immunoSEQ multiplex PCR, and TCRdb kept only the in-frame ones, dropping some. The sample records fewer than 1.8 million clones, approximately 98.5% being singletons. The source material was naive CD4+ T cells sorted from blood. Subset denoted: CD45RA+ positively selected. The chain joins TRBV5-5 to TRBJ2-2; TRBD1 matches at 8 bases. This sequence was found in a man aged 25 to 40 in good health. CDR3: CASSYWTGPGELFF. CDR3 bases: TGTGCCAGCAGCTACTGGACAGGGCCCGGGGAGCTGTTTTTT.